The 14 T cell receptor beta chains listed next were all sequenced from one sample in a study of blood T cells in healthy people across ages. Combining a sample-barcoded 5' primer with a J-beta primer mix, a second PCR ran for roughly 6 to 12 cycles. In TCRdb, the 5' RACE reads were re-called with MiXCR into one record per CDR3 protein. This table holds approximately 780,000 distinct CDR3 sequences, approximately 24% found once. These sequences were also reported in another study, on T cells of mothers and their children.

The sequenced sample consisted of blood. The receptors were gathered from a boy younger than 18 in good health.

CDR3 nucleotide sequence: TGTGCCAGCAGCTCGCTTGGTAGGGCCCGGAGGGGCGAAAAACTGTTTTTT. Its protein is CASSSLGRARRGEKLFF. This chain links TRBV7-3 with TRBJ1-4; the D gene is possibly TRBD1 (5 bases). Germline loops: CDR1 SGHTA, CDR2 FQGTGA. V was shortened by 4 bases and J by 8 bases, with 23 bases between the two germline ends. There are 17 residues in the CDR3.

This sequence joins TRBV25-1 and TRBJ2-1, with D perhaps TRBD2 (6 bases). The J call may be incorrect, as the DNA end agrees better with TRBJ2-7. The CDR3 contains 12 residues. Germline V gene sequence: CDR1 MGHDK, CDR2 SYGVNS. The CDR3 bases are TGTGCCAGCAGTGCACACGGCGGGAAGCAGTACTTC. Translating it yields CASSAHGGKQYF.

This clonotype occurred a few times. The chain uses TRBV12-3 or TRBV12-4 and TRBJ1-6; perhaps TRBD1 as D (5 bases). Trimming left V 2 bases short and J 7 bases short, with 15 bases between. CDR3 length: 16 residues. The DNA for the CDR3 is TGTGCCAGCAGTTTATTTCCAGGGCGGAGCAATTCACCCCTCCACTTT. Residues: CASSLFPGRSNSPLHF.

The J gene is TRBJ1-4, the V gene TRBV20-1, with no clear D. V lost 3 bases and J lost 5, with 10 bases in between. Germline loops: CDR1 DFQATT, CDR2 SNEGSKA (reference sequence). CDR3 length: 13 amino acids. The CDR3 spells CSASRVGNEKLFF. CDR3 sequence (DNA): TGCAGTGCTAGTCGAGTGGGGAATGAAAAACTGTTTTTT.

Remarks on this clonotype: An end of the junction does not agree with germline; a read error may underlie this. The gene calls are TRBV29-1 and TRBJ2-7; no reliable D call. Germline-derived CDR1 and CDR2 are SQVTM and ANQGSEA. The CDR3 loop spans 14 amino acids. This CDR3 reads CSVEDRESLRGQYF. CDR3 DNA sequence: TGCAGCGTCGAAGATCGAGAGAGCCTACGAGGGCAGTACTTC.

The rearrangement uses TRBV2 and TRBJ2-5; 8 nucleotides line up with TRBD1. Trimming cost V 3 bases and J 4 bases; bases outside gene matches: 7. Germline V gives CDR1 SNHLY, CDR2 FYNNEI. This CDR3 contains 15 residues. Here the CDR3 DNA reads TGTGCCAGCAGTGACTGGCAGGGGGCTGGAGAGACCCAGTACTTC. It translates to CASSDWQGAGETQYF.

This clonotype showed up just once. Here the CDR3 reads CASRLMTGTYEQYF. The CDR3 DNA reads TGTGCCAGCAGATTAATGACAGGGACCTACGAGCAGTACTTC. The chain joins TRBV28 to TRBJ2-7; 7 bases are shared with TRBD1. CDR1 is MDHEN, CDR2 SYDVKM, per germline. The ends lost 6 bases at V and 2 bases at J; junction bases unmatched: 7. The CDR3 totals 14 residues. The complete variable domain, with remaining parts taken from reference TRBV28 and TRBJ2-7, reads DVKVTQSSRYLVKRTGEKVFLECVQDMDHENMFWYRQDPGLGLRLIYFSYDVKMKEKGDIPEGYSVSREKKERFSLILESASTNQTSMYLCASRLMTGTYEQYFGPGTRLTVT.

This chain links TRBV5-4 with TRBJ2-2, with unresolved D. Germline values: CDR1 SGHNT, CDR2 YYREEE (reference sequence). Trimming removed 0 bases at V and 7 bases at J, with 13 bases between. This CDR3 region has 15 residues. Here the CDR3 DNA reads TGTGCCAGCAGCTTGGTCCAGGAGAACGACGGGGAGCTGTTTTTT. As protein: CASSLVQENDGELFF.

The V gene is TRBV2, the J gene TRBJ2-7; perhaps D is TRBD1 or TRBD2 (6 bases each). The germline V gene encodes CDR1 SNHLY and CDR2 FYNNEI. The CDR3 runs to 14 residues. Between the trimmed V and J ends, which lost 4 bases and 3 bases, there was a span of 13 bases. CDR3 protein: CASSVTGGNYEQYF. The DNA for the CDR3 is TGTGCCAGCAGTGTTACCGGGGGCAACTACGAGCAGTACTTC. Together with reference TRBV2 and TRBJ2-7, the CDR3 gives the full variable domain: EPEVTQTPSHQVTQMGQEVILRCVPISNHLYFYWYRQILGQKVEFLVSFYNNEISEKSEIFDDQFSVERPDGSNFTLKIRSTKLEDSAMYFCASSVTGGNYEQYFGPGTRLTVT.

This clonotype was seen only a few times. The CDR3 loop is CASSWRYSDTQYF. CDR3 DNA sequence: TGCGCCAGCAGCTGGAGGTATTCGGATACGCAGTATTTT. The chain carries TRBV5-1 and TRBJ2-3; D may be TRBD2 (5 bases). Germline loops: CDR1 SGHRS, CDR2 YFSETQ. The CDR3 totals 13 residues. Trimming shortened V by 3 bases and J by 6 bases, and 11 bases separated the two germline ends.

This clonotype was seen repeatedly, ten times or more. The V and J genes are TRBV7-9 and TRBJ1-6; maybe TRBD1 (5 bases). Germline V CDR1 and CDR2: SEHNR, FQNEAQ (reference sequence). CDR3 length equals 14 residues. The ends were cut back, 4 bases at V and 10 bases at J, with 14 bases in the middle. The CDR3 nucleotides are TGTGCCAGCAGCTACGGGGCAGGGAACTCACCCCTCCACTTT. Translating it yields CASSYGAGNSPLHF.

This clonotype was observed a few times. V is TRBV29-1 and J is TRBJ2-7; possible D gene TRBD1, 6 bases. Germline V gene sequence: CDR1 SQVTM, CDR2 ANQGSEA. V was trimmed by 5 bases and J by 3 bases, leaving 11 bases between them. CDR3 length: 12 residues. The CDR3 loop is CSVNWDNYEQYF. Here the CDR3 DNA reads TGCAGCGTTAACTGGGACAACTACGAGCAGTACTTC.

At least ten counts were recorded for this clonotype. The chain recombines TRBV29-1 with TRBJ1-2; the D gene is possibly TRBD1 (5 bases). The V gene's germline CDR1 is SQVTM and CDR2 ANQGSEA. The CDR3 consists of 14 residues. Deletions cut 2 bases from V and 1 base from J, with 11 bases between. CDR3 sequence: CSVEPEDNNYGYTF. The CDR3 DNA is TGCAGCGTTGAACCCGAGGACAATAACTATGGCTACACCTTC.

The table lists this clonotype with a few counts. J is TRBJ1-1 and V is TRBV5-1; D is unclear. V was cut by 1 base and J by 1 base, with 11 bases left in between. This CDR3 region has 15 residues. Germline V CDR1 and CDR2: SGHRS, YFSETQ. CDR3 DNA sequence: TGCGCCAGCAGCTTGATCGCCTTTCAGAACACTGAAGCTTTCTTT. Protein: CASSLIAFQNTEAFF. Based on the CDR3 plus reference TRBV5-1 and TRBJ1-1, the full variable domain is KAGVTQTPRYLIKTRGQQVTLSCSPISGHRSVSWYQQTPGQGLQFLFEYFSETQRNKGNFPGRFSGRQFSNSRSEMNVSTLELGDSALYLCASSLIAFQNTEAFFGQGTRLTVV.